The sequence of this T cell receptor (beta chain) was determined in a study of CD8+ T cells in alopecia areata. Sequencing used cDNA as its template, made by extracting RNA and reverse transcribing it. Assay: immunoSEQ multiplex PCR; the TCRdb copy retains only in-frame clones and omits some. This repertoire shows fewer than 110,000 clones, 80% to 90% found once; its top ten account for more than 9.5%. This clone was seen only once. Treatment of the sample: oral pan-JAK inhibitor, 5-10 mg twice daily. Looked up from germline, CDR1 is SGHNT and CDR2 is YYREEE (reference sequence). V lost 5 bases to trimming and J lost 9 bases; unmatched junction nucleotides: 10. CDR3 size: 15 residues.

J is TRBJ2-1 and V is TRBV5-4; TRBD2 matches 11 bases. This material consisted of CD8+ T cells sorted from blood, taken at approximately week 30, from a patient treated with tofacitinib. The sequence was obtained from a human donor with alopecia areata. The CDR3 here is CASSLVAGGPGEQFF. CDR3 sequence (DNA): TGTGCCAGCAGTCTTGTAGCGGGGGGGCCGGGTGAGCAGTTCTTC.